This TCR beta chain was obtained from a study of T cell repertoires in cytomegalovirus infection. Whole-study context: It was recently identified HLA-C-restricted and well-studied HLA-B-restricted CMV epitopes that the study used. Indications came from public TCR beta signatures; they pointed to CMV infection and to a matching HLA type. Whole-study findings and limits: HLA-C-restricted, CMV-specific TCR beta clonotypes were dominant ex vivo. Cumulative frequency (of public TCR beta family members) identified carriers of CMV plus the relevant HLA.

The sample holds many counts of this clonotype. Antigen: not known. TCRdb re-called the reads with MiXCR, one entry per CDR3 protein. The table shows about 770,000 distinct CDR3 sequences, with about 28% occurring only once. Germline values: CDR1 SGHVS, CDR2 FNYEAQ. Deletions cut 5 bases from V and 9 bases from J, with 9 bases between. This CDR3 has 11 amino acids. This clonotype was sampled from a human donor in good health (CMV status not recorded). Some clones in this sample may be carry-over from other donors' samples. The sample here was cultured CD8+ T cells from PBMCs, taken from culture after CMV antigen stimulation. The V call is TRBV7-6, the J call TRBJ2-3; tentatively, D is TRBD1 or TRBD2 (5 bases each). CDR3 DNA: TGTGCCAGCAGCCCTGGGACGACGCAGTATTTT. It yields the protein CASSPGTTQYF.